Below are 6 T cell receptor beta chains sequenced from a single sample in a study of blood T cell repertoires in COVID-19. Libraries were prepared by immunoSEQ multiplex PCR; TCRdb keeps only in-frame clonotypes and omits some of them. The sample records 70,000 to 90,000 clones, 75% to 90% being singletons. Sequenced: peripheral blood. The origin of the receptors is a human donor in a cohort sampled during active COVID-19.

The chain uses TRBV6-5 and TRBJ2-6, with 7 positions matching TRBD1. Per germline, CDR1 MNHEY and CDR2 SVGAGI. This CDR3 spans 14 amino acids. J lost 0 bases, V lost 11 bases, and 4 bases had no gene match. The CDR3 DNA sequence: TGTGCCGGTTCAGGGGGCTCTGGGGCCAACGTCCTGACTTTC. Translation gives CAGSGGSGANVLTF.

V is TRBV4-2 and J is TRBJ1-5; D is undetermined. CDR1 LGHNA and CDR2 YNFKEQ come from the germline V gene. Trimming cost V 0 bases and J 8 bases, with 14 bases left between them. CDR3 length equals 15 residues. This CDR3 is CASSQEERGGKPQHF. The CDR3 nucleotides are TGTGCCAGCAGCCAAGAGGAACGAGGCGGGAAGCCCCAGCATTTT.

This clone was observed once. This rearrangement joins TRBV4-1 to TRBJ1-4; TRBD1 agrees at 8 bases. V lost 2 bases and J lost 6; bases outside the gene matches: 11. CDR1 is MGHRA and CDR2 is YSYEKL in the germline V gene. This CDR3 region has 17 residues. The CDR3 loop is CASSQIDRGESYEKLFF. The CDR3 DNA is TGCGCCAGCAGCCAAATCGACAGGGGAGAGTCGTATGAAAAACTGTTTTTT.

V and J are TRBV10-2 and TRBJ1-2; 10 bases are shared with TRBD1. The CDR3 runs 13 residues. Germline-derived CDR1 and CDR2 are WSHSY and SAAADI. V lost 4 bases to trimming and J lost 8 bases; unmatched junction nucleotides: 4. The CDR3 bases are TGCGCCAGCAGTGCGGGGACAGGGGACGGCTACACCTTC. Protein product: CASSAGTGDGYTF.

The DNA for the CDR3 is TGCGCCAGCAGCCGCACCGGGATTCAAGAGACCCAGTACTTC. Encoded protein: CASSRTGIQETQYF. J is TRBJ2-5 and V is TRBV5-1; D is perhaps TRBD2 (5 bases). Germline CDR1 and CDR2: SGHRS and YFSETQ. This CDR3 region has 14 residues. Between the trimmed V and J ends, which lost 4 bases and 2 bases, there was a span of 12 bases.

V and J are TRBV7-9 and TRBJ2-5, with 7 bases identical to TRBD2. This CDR3 is built from 15 residues. CDR1 and CDR2 (germline): SEHNR, FQNEAQ (reference sequence). V gave up 4 bases and J gave up 4 bases; unmatched junction bases: 9. CDR3 region: CASSSSGGEGETQYF. CDR3 in DNA: TGTGCCAGCAGCTCTAGCGGCGGGGAGGGAGAGACCCAGTACTTC.